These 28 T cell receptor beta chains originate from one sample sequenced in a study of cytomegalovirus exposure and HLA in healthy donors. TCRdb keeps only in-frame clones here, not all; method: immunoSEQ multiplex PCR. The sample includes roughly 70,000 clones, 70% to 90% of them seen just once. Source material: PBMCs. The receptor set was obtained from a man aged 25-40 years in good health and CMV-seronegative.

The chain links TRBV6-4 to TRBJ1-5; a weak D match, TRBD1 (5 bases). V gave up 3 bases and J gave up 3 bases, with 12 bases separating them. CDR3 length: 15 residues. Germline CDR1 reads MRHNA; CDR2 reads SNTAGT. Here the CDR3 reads CASSEYPGINQPQHF. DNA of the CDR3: TGTGCCAGCAGTGAGTATCCAGGGATCAATCAGCCCCAGCATTTT.

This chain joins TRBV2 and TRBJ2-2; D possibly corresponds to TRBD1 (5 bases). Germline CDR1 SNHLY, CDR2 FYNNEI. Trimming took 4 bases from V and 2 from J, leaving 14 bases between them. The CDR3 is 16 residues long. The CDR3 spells CASSAPTASNTGELFF. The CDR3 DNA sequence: TGTGCCAGCAGTGCCCCGACAGCCTCTAACACCGGGGAGCTGTTTTTT.

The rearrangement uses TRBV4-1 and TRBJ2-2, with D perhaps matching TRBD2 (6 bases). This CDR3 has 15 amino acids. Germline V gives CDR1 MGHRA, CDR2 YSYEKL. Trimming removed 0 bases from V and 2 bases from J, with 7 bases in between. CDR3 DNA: TGCGCCAGCAGCCAAGAGACTAGTAACACCGGGGAGCTGTTTTTT. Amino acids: CASSQETSNTGELFF.

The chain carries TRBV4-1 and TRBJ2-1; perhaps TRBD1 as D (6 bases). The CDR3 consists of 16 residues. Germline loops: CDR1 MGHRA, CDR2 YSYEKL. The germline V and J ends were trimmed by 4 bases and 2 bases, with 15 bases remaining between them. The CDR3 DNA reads TGCGCCAGCAGCCGAGTCCCACAGGGTCCCTACAATGAGCAGTTCTTC. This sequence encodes CASSRVPQGPYNEQFF.

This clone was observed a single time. DNA for the CDR3: TGTGCCATCAGTGCACAGGGGGCGCTTGACGAGCAGTACTTC. Translated: CAISAQGALDEQYF. This rearrangement joins TRBV10-3 to TRBJ2-7, with 9 bases matching TRBD1. The CDR3 is 14 residues long. The J segment lost 5 bases and the V segment lost 4 bases, leaving 6 bases of the junction unmatched. Germline lookup yields CDR1 ENHRY and CDR2 SYGVKD.

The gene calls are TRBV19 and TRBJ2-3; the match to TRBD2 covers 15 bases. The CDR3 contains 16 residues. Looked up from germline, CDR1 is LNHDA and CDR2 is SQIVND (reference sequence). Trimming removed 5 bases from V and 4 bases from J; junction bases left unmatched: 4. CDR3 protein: CASSWTSGRAADTQYF. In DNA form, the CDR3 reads TGTGCCAGTAGTTGGACTAGCGGGAGGGCGGCAGATACGCAGTATTTT.

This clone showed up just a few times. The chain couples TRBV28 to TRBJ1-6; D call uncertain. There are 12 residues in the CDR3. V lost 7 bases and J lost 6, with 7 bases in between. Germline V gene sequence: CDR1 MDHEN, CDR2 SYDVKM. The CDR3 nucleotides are TGTGCCAGCACCCCTAGTAATTCACCCCTCCACTTT. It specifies CASTPSNSPLHF. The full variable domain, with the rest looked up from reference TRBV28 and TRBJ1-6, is DVKVTQSSRYLVKRTGEKVFLECVQDMDHENMFWYRQDPGLGLRLIYFSYDVKMKEKGDIPEGYSVSREKKERFSLILESASTNQTSMYLCASTPSNSPLHFGNGTRLTVT.

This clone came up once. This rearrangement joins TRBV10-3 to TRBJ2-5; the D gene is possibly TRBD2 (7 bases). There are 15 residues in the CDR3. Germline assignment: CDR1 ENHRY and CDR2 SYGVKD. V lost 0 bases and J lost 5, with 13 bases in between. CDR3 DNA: TGTGCCATCAGTGAGTCGGCGGGGGCGGGTGAGACCCAGTACTTC. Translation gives CAISESAGAGETQYF.

The CDR3 is CASRNPGRARSDTQYF. The CDR3 DNA reads TGTGCCAGCCGTAATCCGGGGAGGGCCAGGTCAGATACGCAGTATTTT. The chain links TRBV11-2 to TRBJ2-3, with 7 bases that match TRBD2. V shed 8 bases and J 4 bases; nucleotides not matched to a gene: 15. The CDR3 totals 16 residues. The germline V gene encodes CDR1 SGHAT and CDR2 FQNNGV.

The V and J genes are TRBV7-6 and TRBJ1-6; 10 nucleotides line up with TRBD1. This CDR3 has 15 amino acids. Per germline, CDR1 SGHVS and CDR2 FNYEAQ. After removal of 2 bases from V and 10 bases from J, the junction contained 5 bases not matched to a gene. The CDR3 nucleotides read TGTGCCAGCAGCTTATCCGGGACAGGGGAATCACCCCTCCACTTT. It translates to CASSLSGTGESPLHF.

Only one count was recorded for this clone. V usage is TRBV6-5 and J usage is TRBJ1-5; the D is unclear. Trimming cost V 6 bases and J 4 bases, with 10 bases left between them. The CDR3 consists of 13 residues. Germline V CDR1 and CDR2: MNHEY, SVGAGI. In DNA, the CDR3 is TGTGCCAGCAGAGCGGGGTCAAATCAGCCCCAGCATTTT. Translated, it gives CASRAGSNQPQHF.

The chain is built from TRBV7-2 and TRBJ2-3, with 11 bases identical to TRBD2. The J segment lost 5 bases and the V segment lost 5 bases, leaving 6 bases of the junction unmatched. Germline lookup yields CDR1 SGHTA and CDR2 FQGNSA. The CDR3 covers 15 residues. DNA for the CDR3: TGTGCCAGCAGCCGACGTACTAGCGGGAGAGATACGCAGTATTTT. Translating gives CASSRRTSGRDTQYF.

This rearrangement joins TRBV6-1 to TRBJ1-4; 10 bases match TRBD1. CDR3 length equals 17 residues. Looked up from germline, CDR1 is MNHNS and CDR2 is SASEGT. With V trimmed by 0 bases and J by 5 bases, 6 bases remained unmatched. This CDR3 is CASSEAVGDRGNEKLFF. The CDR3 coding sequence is TGTGCCAGCAGTGAAGCGGTAGGGGACAGGGGAAATGAAAAACTGTTTTTT.

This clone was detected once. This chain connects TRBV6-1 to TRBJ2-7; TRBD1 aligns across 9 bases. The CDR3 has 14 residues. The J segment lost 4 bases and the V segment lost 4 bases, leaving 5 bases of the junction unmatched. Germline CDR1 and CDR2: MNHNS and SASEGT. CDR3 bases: TGTGCCAGCAGTGCCACAGGGGGCGCTTACGAGCAGTACTTC. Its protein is CASSATGGAYEQYF.

The CDR3 bases are TGTGCCGGCAAGGCGGGGAACACCGGGGAGCTGTTTTTT. Encoded protein: CAGKAGNTGELFF. This chain connects TRBV11-2 to TRBJ2-2, with D perhaps matching TRBD2 (5 bases). V was shortened by 11 bases and J by 1 base, with 11 bases between the two germline ends. The CDR3 is 13 residues long. The germline V gene encodes CDR1 SGHAT and CDR2 FQNNGV.

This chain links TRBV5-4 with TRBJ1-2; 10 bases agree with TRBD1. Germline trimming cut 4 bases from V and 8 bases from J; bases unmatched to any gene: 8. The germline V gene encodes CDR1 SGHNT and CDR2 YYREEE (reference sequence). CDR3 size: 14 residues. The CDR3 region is CASSPGTGEVGYTF. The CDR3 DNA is TGTGCCAGCAGCCCAGGGACAGGGGAAGTGGGCTACACCTTC.

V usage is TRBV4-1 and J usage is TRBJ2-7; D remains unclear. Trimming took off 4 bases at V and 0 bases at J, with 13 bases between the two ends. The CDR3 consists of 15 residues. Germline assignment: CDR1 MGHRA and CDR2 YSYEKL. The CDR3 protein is CASSLKSGFSYEQYV. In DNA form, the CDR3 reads TGCGCCAGCAGCCTAAAGTCGGGTTTCTCCTACGAGCAGTACGTC.

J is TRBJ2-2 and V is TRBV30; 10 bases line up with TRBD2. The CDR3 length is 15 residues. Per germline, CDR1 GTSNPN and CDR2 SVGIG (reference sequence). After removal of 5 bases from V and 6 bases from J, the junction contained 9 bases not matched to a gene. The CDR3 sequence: CAWDPSSGSSGELFF. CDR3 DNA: TGTGCCTGGGATCCCTCTAGCGGGAGTTCCGGGGAGCTGTTTTTT.

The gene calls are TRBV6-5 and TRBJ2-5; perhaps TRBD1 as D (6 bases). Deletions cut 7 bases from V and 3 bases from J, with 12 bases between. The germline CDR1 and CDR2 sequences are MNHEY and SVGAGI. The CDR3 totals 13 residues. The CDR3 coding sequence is TGTGCCAGCACCACAGGGATGAAAGAGACCCAGTACTTC. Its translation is CASTTGMKETQYF.

Written as DNA, the CDR3 is TGTGCCAGCAGCCCCGGGACAGTCTTTAACTATGGCTACACCTTC. As protein: CASSPGTVFNYGYTF. The rearrangement links TRBV11-2 to TRBJ1-2; 7 bases agree with TRBD1. J was trimmed by 1 base and V by 5 bases; bases with no gene match: 7. The V gene's germline CDR1 is SGHAT and CDR2 FQNNGV. There are 15 residues in the CDR3. Combining the CDR3 with reference TRBV11-2 and TRBJ1-2 gives the whole variable domain EAGVAQSPRYKIIEKRQSVAFWCNPISGHATLYWYQQILGQGPKLLIQFQNNGVVDDSQLPKDRFSAERLKGVDSTLKIQPAKLEDSAVYLCASSPGTVFNYGYTFGSGTRLTVV.

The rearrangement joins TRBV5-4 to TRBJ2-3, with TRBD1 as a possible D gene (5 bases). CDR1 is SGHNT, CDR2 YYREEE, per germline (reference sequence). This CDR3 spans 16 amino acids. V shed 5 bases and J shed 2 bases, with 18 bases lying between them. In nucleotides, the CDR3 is TGTGCCAGCAGTGTGGACAAGGCCGCGTCCACAGATACGCAGTATTTT. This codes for CASSVDKAASTDTQYF.

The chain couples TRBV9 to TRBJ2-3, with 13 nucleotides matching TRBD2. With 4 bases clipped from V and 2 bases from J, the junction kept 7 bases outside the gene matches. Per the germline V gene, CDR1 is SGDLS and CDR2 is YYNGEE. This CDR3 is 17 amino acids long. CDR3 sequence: CASSRLAGGGDTDTQYF. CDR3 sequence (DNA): TGTGCCAGCAGCAGACTAGCGGGGGGTGGGGACACAGATACGCAGTATTTT.

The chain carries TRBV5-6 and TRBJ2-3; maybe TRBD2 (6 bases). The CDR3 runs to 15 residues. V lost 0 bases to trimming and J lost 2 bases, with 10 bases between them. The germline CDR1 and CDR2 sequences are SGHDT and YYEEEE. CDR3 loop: CASSLAAGFTDTQYF. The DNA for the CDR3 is TGTGCCAGCAGCTTGGCGGCGGGATTCACAGATACGCAGTATTTT.

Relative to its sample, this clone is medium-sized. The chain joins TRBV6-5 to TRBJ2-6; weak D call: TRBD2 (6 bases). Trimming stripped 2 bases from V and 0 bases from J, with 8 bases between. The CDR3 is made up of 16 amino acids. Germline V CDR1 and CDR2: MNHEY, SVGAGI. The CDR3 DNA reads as TGTGCCAGCAGTTACGAGGGAGGCTCTGGGGCCAACGTCCTGACTTTC. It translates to CASSYEGGSGANVLTF.

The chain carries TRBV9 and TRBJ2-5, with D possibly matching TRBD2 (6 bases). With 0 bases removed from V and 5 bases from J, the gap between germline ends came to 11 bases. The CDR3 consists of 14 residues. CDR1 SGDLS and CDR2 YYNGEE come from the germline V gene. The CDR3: CASSVGGKRETQYF. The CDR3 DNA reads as TGTGCCAGCAGCGTAGGCGGGAAGCGTGAGACCCAGTACTTC.

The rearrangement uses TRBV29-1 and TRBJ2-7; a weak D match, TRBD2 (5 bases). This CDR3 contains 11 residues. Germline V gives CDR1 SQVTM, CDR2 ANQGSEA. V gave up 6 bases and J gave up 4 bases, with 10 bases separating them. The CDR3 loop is CSVKGVYEQYF. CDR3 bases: TGCAGCGTCAAGGGAGTATACGAGCAGTACTTC.

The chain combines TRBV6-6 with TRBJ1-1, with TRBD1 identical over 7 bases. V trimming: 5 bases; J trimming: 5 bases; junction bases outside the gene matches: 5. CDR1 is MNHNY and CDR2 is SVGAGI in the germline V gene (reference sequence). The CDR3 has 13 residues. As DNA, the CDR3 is TGTGCCAGCAGTACGCGACAGGGAACTGAAGCTTTCTTT. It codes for CASSTRQGTEAFF.

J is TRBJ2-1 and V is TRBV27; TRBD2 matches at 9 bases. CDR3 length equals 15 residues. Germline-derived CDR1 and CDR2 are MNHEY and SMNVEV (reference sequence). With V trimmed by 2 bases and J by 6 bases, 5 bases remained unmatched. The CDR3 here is CASSLTAGGLNEQFF. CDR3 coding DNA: TGTGCCAGCAGTTTAACGGCGGGGGGGCTCAATGAGCAGTTCTTC.